The 7 T cell receptor beta chains presented below share a single source sample, sequenced in a study of early T cells in non-severe SARS-CoV-2 infection. A single record per CDR3 protein comes from TCRdb applying MiXCR to the 5' RACE reads. This table has 95,000 to 100,000 distinct CDR3 sequences, roughly an eighth appearing once. Sequencing was carried out using whole blood. Receptors originate from an adult who was a healthcare worker with PCR-confirmed SARS-CoV-2 infection or an uninfected control (not recorded which).

CDR3 region: CASSLKGNYGYTF. CDR3 bases: TGTGCCAGCAGTTTAAAAGGAAACTATGGCTACACCTTC. The rearrangement links TRBV12-3 or TRBV12-4 to TRBJ1-2; D call uncertain. V was trimmed by 2 bases and J by 2 bases, leaving 6 bases between them. The CDR3 is 13 residues long.

The table lists this clonotype with many counts. The chain employs TRBV12-3 or TRBV12-4 and TRBJ2-5, with D perhaps TRBD2 (6 bases). With 3 bases removed from V and 5 bases from J, the gap between germline ends came to 19 bases. The CDR3 covers 16 residues. The CDR3, as DNA: TGTGCCAGCAGTTTCCCGGGGACCGGTGGGGGGGAGACCCAGTACTTC. This translates into CASSFPGTGGGETQYF.

The CDR3 DNA sequence: TGTGCCAGCAGCTCCCCAGGCGAGCAGTACTTC. Translating gives CASSSPGEQYF. The chain is built from TRBV11-2 and TRBJ2-7; D unresolved. With 4 bases removed from V and 6 bases from J, the gap between germline ends came to 7 bases. The CDR3 totals 11 residues. Germline CDR1 reads SGHAT; CDR2 reads FQNNGV. Variable domain in full (rest from reference TRBV11-2 and TRBJ2-7): EAGVAQSPRYKIIEKRQSVAFWCNPISGHATLYWYQQILGQGPKLLIQFQNNGVVDDSQLPKDRFSAERLKGVDSTLKIQPAKLEDSAVYLCASSSPGEQYFGPGTRLTVT.

The chain has TRBV2 and TRBJ1-1; no reliable D call. Germline CDR1 SNHLY, CDR2 FYNNEI. V dropped 8 bases and J dropped 3 bases, with 7 bases sitting between them. CDR3 length equals 11 residues. The CDR3 here is CASGLDTEAFF. CDR3 nucleotides: TGTGCCAGCGGGTTAGACACTGAAGCTTTCTTT.

This clonotype was seen repeatedly, ten times or more. The junction departs from the called germline gene at one end, perhaps through a read error. This chain connects TRBV5-1 to TRBJ2-7; D call uncertain. Germline loops: CDR1 SGHRS, CDR2 YFSETQ. The CDR3 length is 9 residues. CDR3 amino acids: CASSYMARF. The DNA of the CDR3 is TGCGCCAGCAGCTACATGGCGCGTTTC.

The sample holds a few counts of this clonotype. The J gene is TRBJ1-4, the V gene TRBV20-1, with D perhaps matching TRBD1 (6 bases). V lost 6 bases, J lost 1 base, and 12 bases lay in between. The CDR3 runs 14 residues. Germline V gene sequence: CDR1 DFQATT, CDR2 SNEGSKA (reference sequence). CDR3 coding DNA: TGCAGTGCACCTACAGGGCGAACTAATGAAAAACTGTTTTTT. Translation gives CSAPTGRTNEKLFF.

This clonotype occurred a few times. The rearrangement uses TRBV29-1 and TRBJ2-7; tentative D call: TRBD1 (6 bases). The V gene lost 2 bases and the J gene lost 4 bases, with 12 bases spanning the gap. CDR1 is SQVTM, CDR2 ANQGSEA, per germline. The CDR3 totals 13 residues. The CDR3: CSVEPGVGYEQYF. DNA of the CDR3: TGCAGCGTTGAACCAGGGGTTGGTTACGAGCAGTACTTC.